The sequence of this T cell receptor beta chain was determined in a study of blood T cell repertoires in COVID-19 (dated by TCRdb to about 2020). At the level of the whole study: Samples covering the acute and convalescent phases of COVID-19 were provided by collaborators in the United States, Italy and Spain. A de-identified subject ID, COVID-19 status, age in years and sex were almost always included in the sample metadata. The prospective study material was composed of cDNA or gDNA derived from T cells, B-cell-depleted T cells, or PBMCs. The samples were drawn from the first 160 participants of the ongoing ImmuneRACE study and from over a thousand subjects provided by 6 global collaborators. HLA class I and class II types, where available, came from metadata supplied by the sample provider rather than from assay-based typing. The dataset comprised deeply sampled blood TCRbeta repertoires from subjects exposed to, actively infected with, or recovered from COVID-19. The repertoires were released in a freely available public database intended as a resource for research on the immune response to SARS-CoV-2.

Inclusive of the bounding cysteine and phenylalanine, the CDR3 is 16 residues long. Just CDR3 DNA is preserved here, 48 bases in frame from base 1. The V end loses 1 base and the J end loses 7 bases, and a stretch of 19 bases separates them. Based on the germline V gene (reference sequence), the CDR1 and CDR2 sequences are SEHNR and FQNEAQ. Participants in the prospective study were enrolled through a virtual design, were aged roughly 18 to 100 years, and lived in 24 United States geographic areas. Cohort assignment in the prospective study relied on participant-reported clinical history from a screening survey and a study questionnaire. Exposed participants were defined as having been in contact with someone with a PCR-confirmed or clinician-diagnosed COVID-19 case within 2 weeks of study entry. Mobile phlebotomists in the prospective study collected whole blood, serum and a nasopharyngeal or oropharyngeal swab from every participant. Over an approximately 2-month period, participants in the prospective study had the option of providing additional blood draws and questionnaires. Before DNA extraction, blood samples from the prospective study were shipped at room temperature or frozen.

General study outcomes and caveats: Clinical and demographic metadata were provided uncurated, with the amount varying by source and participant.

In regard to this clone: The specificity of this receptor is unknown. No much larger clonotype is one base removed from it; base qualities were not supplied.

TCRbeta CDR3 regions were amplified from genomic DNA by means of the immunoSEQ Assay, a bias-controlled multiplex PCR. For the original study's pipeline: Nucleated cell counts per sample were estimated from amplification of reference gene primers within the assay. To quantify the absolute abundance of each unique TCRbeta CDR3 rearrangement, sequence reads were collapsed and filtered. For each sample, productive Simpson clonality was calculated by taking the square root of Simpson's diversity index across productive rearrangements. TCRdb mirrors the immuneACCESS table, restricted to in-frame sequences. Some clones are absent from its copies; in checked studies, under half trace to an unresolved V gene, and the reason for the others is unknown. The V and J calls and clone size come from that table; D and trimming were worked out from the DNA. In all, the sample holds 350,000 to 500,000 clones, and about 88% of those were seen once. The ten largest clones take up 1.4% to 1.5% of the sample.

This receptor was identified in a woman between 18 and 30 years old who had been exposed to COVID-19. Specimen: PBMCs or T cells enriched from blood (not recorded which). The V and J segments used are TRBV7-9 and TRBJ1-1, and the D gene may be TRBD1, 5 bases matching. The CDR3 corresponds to CASSLVGQGGLGEAFF. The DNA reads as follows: TGTGCCAGCAGCTTAGTCGGGCAGGGCGGTTTAGGTGAAGCTTTCTTT.